The 24 T cell receptor beta chains given below trace back to one sample, sequenced in a study of blood T cell repertoires in COVID-19. The table came from immunoSEQ multiplex PCR; TCRdb's copy has only in-frame clones and leaves some out. The sample shows 150,000 to 200,000 clones, more than 80% of them seen only once. The sequenced sample consisted of PBMCs or T cells enriched from blood (not recorded which). These receptors came from a man aged 45-60 years who had recovered from COVID-19.

This clone was seen a handful of times. The chain combines TRBV7-2 with TRBJ1-4, with 12 positions matching TRBD1. Germline CDR1 reads SGHTA; CDR2 reads FQGNSA. CDR3 size: 15 residues. V was clipped by 1 base and J by 10 bases; unmatched bases: 4. The CDR3 bases are TGTGCCAGCAGCTTAGTGGGGGACAGGGGGCGAAAACTGTTTTTT. This translates into CASSLVGDRGRKLFF.

The chain couples TRBV5-8 to TRBJ1-5, with D maybe TRBD1 (5 bases). The CDR3 length is 17 residues. Trimming took 4 bases from V and 6 from J, leaving 23 bases between them. Germline V gene lookup returns CDR1 SGHTS and CDR2 YDEGEE. CDR3 in DNA: TGTGCCAGCAGCCTCCCCCAGGGAGGGGTCGCGTTTCAGCCCCAGCATTTT. Encoded protein: CASSLPQGGVAFQPQHF.

The genes are TRBV6-5 and TRBJ2-3; 9 nucleotides line up with TRBD1. Germline V CDR1 and CDR2: MNHEY, SVGAGI. The trim removed 6 bases at V and 2 bases at J, leaving 6 bases unmatched. CDR3 size: 15 residues. CDR3 region: CASRSGTGYTDTQYF. The CDR3 DNA reads TGTGCCAGCAGATCCGGGACAGGGTACACAGATACGCAGTATTTT.

A word on this clone: Compared with germline, one end of the junction differs, possibly owing to a read error. The V call is TRBV2, the J call TRBJ1-2, with D uncertain. The CDR3 consists of 11 residues. Looked up from germline, CDR1 is SNHLY and CDR2 is FYNNEI. CDR3 sequence: CASSIQLNKAF. CDR3 sequence (DNA): TGTGCCAGCAGTATACAGCTTAACAAGGCCTTC. Full variable domain (remainder filled in from reference TRBV2 and TRBJ1-2): EPEVTQTPSHQVTQMGQEVILRCVPISNHLYFYWYRQILGQKVEFLVSFYNNEISEKSEIFDDQFSVERPDGSNFTLKIRSTKLEDSAMYFCASSIQLNKAFGSGTRLTVV.

V gene TRBV3-1 (or the pseudogene TRBV3-2) combines with J gene TRBJ2-3; perhaps TRBD2 as D (6 bases). V lost 4 bases and J 11 bases, leaving 10 bases between the germline ends. The CDR3 sequence is 11 residues long. Germline-derived CDR1 and CDR2 are LGHDT and YNNKEL (reference sequence). The CDR3 DNA follows: TGTGCCAGCAGCCCCGGGCGGGAGCAGTATTTT. This encodes CASSPGREQYF.

CDR3: CASSIAGGTNTQYF. Here the CDR3 DNA reads TGTGCCAGTAGTATAGCGGGAGGCACTAATACGCAGTATTTT. V usage is TRBV19 and J usage is TRBJ2-3; 7 positions match TRBD2. Germline CDR1 reads LNHDA; CDR2 reads SQIVND (reference sequence). The CDR3 totals 14 residues. V lost 1 base, J lost 7 bases, and 5 bases stayed unmatched.

The gene calls are TRBV28 and TRBJ2-7; tentatively, D is TRBD1 (6 bases). The V gene's germline CDR1 is MDHEN and CDR2 SYDVKM. The CDR3 has 15 amino acids. V was shortened by 5 bases and J by 1 base, with 15 bases between the two germline ends. The DNA for the CDR3 is TGTGCCAGCAGTCTGCCCCCAGGGGTTTCCTACGAGCAGTACTTC. This gives the protein CASSLPPGVSYEQYF.

This rearrangement joins TRBV4-1 to TRBJ2-1; 7 nucleotides agree with TRBD2. The CDR3 length is 15 residues. V shed 1 base, J shed 4 bases, and the junction held 4 bases outside the gene matches. Germline CDR1 and CDR2: MGHRA and YSYEKL. The CDR3 loop is CASSQGGGGYNEQFF. As DNA, the CDR3 is TGCGCCAGCAGCCAAGGGGGGGGAGGGTACAATGAGCAGTTCTTC.

The rearrangement uses TRBV7-3 and TRBJ2-5; D call uncertain. The germline V and J ends were trimmed by 3 bases and 0 bases, with 5 bases remaining between them. This CDR3 has 13 amino acids. The V gene's germline CDR1 is SGHTA and CDR2 FQGTGA. As DNA, the CDR3 is TGTGCCAGCAGCTTGCTAGACCAAGAGACCCAGTACTTC. Protein sequence: CASSLLDQETQYF. The entire variable domain, with the rest obtained from reference TRBV7-3 and TRBJ2-5, is as follows: GAGVSQTPSNKVTEKGKYVELRCDPISGHTALYWYRQSLGQGPEFLIYFQGTGAADDSGLPNDRFFAVRPEGSVSTLKIQRTERGDSAVYLCASSLLDQETQYFGPGTRLLVL.

The chain couples TRBV2 to TRBJ1-1; D not certain. Germline lookup yields CDR1 SNHLY and CDR2 FYNNEI. The V gene lost 7 bases and the J gene lost 5 bases, with 17 bases spanning the gap. The CDR3 runs 14 residues. CDR3 sequence reads: CASTEWRSGTEAFF. The CDR3 DNA reads TGTGCCAGCACTGAGTGGCGATCGGGGACTGAAGCTTTCTTT.

This clone was counted between two and nine times. The rearrangement links TRBV9 to TRBJ2-3; 8 positions agree with TRBD2. The CDR3 contains 14 residues. CDR1 is SGDLS and CDR2 is YYNGEE in the germline V gene. The trim removed 4 bases at V and 4 bases at J, leaving 5 bases unmatched. CDR3 amino acids: CASSPGGGPDTQYF. CDR3 in DNA: TGTGCCAGCAGCCCCGGGGGGGGGCCAGATACGCAGTATTTT.

V and J are TRBV20-1 and TRBJ1-6; D may be TRBD1 (5 bases). Germline assignment: CDR1 DFQATT and CDR2 SNEGSKA (reference sequence). V gave up 3 bases and J gave up 5 bases, with 20 bases separating them. CDR3 length: 17 amino acids. For the CDR3, the DNA is TGCAGTGCTAGTCTCGGGCGGAGAGTGGGGCATAATTCACCCCTCCACTTT. Translated: CSASLGRRVGHNSPLHF.

This clone was observed once. V is TRBV9 and J is TRBJ2-6; 7 nucleotides match TRBD1. Germline CDR1 SGDLS, CDR2 YYNGEE. This CDR3 is 15 amino acids long. The V gene end was trimmed by 3 bases and the J gene end by 2 bases; junction bases not matched to a gene: 2. CDR3 loop: CASSATGAGANVLTF. For the CDR3, the DNA is TGTGCCAGCAGCGCCACAGGGGCTGGGGCCAACGTCCTGACTTTC.

V and J are TRBV5-8 and TRBJ1-2; the match to TRBD1 covers 9 bases. V shed 7 bases, J shed 3 bases, and the junction held 4 bases outside the gene matches. This CDR3 comprises 13 residues. Germline V lookup: CDR1 SGHTS, CDR2 YDEGEE. The DNA for the CDR3 is TGTGCCAGCGGCGACAGGGGGTACTATGGCTACACCTTC. It codes for CASGDRGYYGYTF.

The gene calls are TRBV7-2 and TRBJ2-7, with 9 bases aligning to TRBD1. The CDR3 loop spans 17 amino acids. The germline V gene encodes CDR1 SGHTA and CDR2 FQGNSA. V lost 4 bases, J lost 3 bases, and 13 bases stayed unmatched. CDR3 sequence reads: CASSSTLPGQGLYEQYF. DNA of the CDR3: TGTGCCAGCAGCTCTACTTTACCGGGACAGGGACTCTACGAGCAGTACTTC.

J is TRBJ2-5 and V is TRBV18; D ambiguous. The germline V gene encodes CDR1 KGHSH and CDR2 LQKENI. The CDR3 runs 15 residues. Trimming removed 0 bases at V and 2 bases at J, with 10 bases between. CDR3 protein: CASSPPGRQQETQYF. The CDR3 DNA follows: TGTGCCAGCTCACCACCGGGCAGGCAGCAAGAGACCCAGTACTTC.

V and J are TRBV7-9 and TRBJ2-3; D gene uncertain. The V and J ends lost 0 bases and 4 bases respectively, with 5 bases between them. This CDR3 contains 13 residues. CDR1 is SEHNR and CDR2 is FQNEAQ in the germline V gene (reference sequence). DNA of the CDR3: TGTGCCAGCAGCTTAGCGGGCGCAGATACGCAGTATTTT. This translates into CASSLAGADTQYF.

This clone was counted only a few times. The chain carries TRBV3-1 (or the pseudogene TRBV3-2) and TRBJ1-1, with TRBD1 as a possible D gene (5 bases). V was shortened by 7 bases and J by 2 bases, with 11 bases between the two germline ends. This CDR3 is 13 amino acids long. CDR1 is LGHDT and CDR2 is YNNKEL in the germline V gene (reference sequence). CDR3 loop: CASKLGENTEAFF. The CDR3 bases are TGTGCCAGCAAGCTAGGGGAAAACACTGAAGCTTTCTTT.

The genes are TRBV9 and TRBJ2-3, with 9 positions matching TRBD1. Germline V CDR1 and CDR2: SGDLS, YYNGEE. This CDR3 comprises 13 residues. Trimming cost V 4 bases and J 4 bases; bases outside gene matches: 1. The CDR3 DNA sequence: TGTGCCAGCAGCACAGGGGGCGCAGATACGCAGTATTTT. Translation gives CASSTGGADTQYF.

The V call is TRBV15, the J call TRBJ2-1, with TRBD2 identical over 8 bases. This CDR3 region has 16 residues. Trimming cost V 0 bases and J 4 bases; bases outside gene matches: 5. The germline gives CDR1 LNHNV, CDR2 YYDKDF (reference sequence). As DNA, the CDR3 is TGTGCCACCAGCAGAGACCCGGGGGGGGTATACAATGAGCAGTTCTTC. Amino acids: CATSRDPGGVYNEQFF.

The chain links TRBV7-2 to TRBJ2-7; D unclear. The CDR3 is 14 residues long. From germline, CDR1 is SGHTA and CDR2 FQGNSA. Trimming stripped 1 base from V and 4 bases from J, with 11 bases between. The CDR3 protein is CASSLGAQVYEQYF. In DNA, the CDR3 is TGTGCCAGCAGCTTAGGGGCCCAGGTTTACGAGCAGTACTTC.

CDR3 amino acids: CASSLSGTETGELFF. For the CDR3, the DNA is TGTGCCAGCAGCCTATCCGGGACTGAAACCGGGGAGCTGTTTTTT. The rearrangement links TRBV7-3 to TRBJ2-2; tentative D call: TRBD2 (6 bases). The ends were cut back, 5 bases at V and 5 bases at J, with 15 bases in the middle. Germline assignment: CDR1 SGHTA and CDR2 FQGTGA. This CDR3 region has 15 residues.

The rearrangement links TRBV11-2 to TRBJ1-2, with 7 bases that match TRBD1. This CDR3 region has 13 residues. Germline trimming cut 1 base from V and 8 bases from J; bases unmatched to any gene: 4. Per germline, CDR1 SGHAT and CDR2 FQNNGV. CDR3: CASSLGTGVGYTF. The CDR3 nucleotides are TGTGCCAGCAGCTTAGGAACAGGGGTAGGCTACACCTTC.

This rearrangement joins TRBV12-3 or TRBV12-4 to TRBJ2-7, with D tentatively TRBD1 (6 bases). V lost 6 bases and J 3 bases, leaving 12 bases between the germline ends. The CDR3 is 13 amino acids. CDR3 nucleotides: TGTGCCAGCAGGTGGGACACCCTCTACGAGCAGTACTTC. It is translated as CASRWDTLYEQYF.